This T cell receptor (beta chain) derives from a study of shared clonotypes between healthy human individuals. In the naive CD8 group, cells lacked CD45RO and were positively selected for CCR7, so terminally differentiated effector memory CD45RA+ cells were left out. Libraries were prepared by immunoSEQ multiplex PCR; TCRdb keeps only in-frame clonotypes and omits some of them. The sample has hundreds of thousands of clones; about 95% are singletons. This clonotype originated in a woman in her twenties or thirties in good health. Sequencing was performed on naive CD8+ T cells sorted from blood.

Written as DNA, the CDR3 is TGTGCCAGCAGTTCCCCAATCGAGGGGAACACTGAAGCTTTCTTT. This encodes CASSSPIEGNTEAFF. The chain couples TRBV28 to TRBJ1-1; D call uncertain. V was shortened by 4 bases and J by 1 base, with 13 bases between the two germline ends. Germline V gene lookup returns CDR1 MDHEN and CDR2 SYDVKM. The CDR3 has 15 amino acids.